The 5 T cell receptor beta chains below all came from one sample that was sequenced in a study of identical twins. TCRdb reprocessed the 5' RACE reads via MiXCR and lists one record per CDR3 protein. The sample lists approximately 590,000 distinct CDR3 sequences, 7.5% to 10% occurring once. In addition, the sample was reused for a study of yellow fever vaccine responses in identical twins.

The sample comprised PBMCs. All receptors come from a woman aged 18-35 years in good health.

This clonotype was seen ten or more times. The chain recombines TRBV12-3 or TRBV12-4 with TRBJ1-2; perhaps TRBD1 as D (5 bases). Trimming removed 3 bases at V and 2 bases at J, with 13 bases between. This CDR3 has 15 residues. CDR3 residues: CASSFRDSENYGYTF. For the CDR3, the DNA is TGTGCCAGCAGTTTTAGAGACAGTGAAAACTATGGCTACACCTTC.

This clonotype was seen more than once but under ten times. The gene calls are TRBV3-1 and TRBJ2-1, with 9 nucleotides matching TRBD2. V gave up 4 bases and J gave up 8 bases; unmatched junction bases: 15. The CDR3 loop spans 17 amino acids. CDR1 and CDR2 from the germline V gene are LGHDT and YNNKEL (reference sequence). The CDR3 spells CASSPDSAGGPADEQFF. CDR3 nucleotides: TGTGCCAGCAGCCCTGATTCGGCGGGAGGGCCAGCGGATGAGCAGTTCTTC.

Ten or more counts support this clonotype. The gene calls are TRBV27 and TRBJ2-1, with D perhaps TRBD2 (6 bases). Trimming removed 4 bases at V and 5 bases at J, with 6 bases between. There are 12 residues in the CDR3. CDR1 MNHEY and CDR2 SMNVEV come from the germline V gene (reference sequence). This chain's CDR3 is CASSWGDNEQFF. CDR3 in DNA: TGTGCCAGCAGTTGGGGGGACAATGAGCAGTTCTTC.

This clonotype has at least ten counts. The genes are TRBV27 and TRBJ2-1; TRBD2 is a possible D gene (7 bases). Germline CDR1 is MNHEY and CDR2 is SMNVEV (reference sequence). CDR3 length equals 18 residues. V was pared by 10 bases and J by 0 bases, with 25 bases between. The CDR3 sequence: CATSTFFYRDYSYNEQFF. Here the CDR3 DNA reads TGTGCCACCTCAACCTTCTTCTACAGGGACTACTCCTACAATGAGCAGTTCTTC.

The chain links TRBV12-3 or TRBV12-4 to TRBJ2-6, with D maybe TRBD1 (5 bases). The CDR3 has 19 amino acids. Trimming removed 8 bases at V and 0 bases at J, with 23 bases between. DNA of the CDR3: TGTGCCAGCTGTTCGCAGGGTTGGGCCTCGAGCTCTGGGGCCAACGTCCTGACTTTC. Its translation is CASCSQGWASSSGANVLTF.